Below are 29 T cell receptor beta chains sequenced from a single sample in a study of PD-1 blockade in classical Hodgkin lymphoma. Every patient had relapsed following autologous stem cell transplantation, and cohorts differed in brentuximab vedotin exposure. The protocol was immunoSEQ multiplex PCR, while the TCRdb copy is restricted to in-frame clones and leaves out a portion. Found here are roughly 150,000 clones, approximately 80% of them singletons; the top ten hold 9.2%. The source material was peripheral blood mononuclear cells (PBMCs), sampled before the second cycle of nivolumab. These receptors were collected from a human donor with classical Hodgkin lymphoma.

V gene TRBV6-5 combines with J gene TRBJ2-7; the D gene is possibly TRBD2 (5 bases). The CDR3 has 14 amino acids. Germline V gives CDR1 MNHEY, CDR2 SVGAGI. The V end lost 2 bases, the J end lost 7 bases, and 15 bases lay between the germline ends. The CDR3: CASSYSEGTGEQYF. The CDR3 DNA reads TGTGCCAGCAGTTACAGCGAGGGTACCGGGGAGCAGTACTTC.

V usage is TRBV29-1 and J usage is TRBJ1-2; TRBD1 aligns across 12 bases. Losses at the gene ends were 6 bases for V and 4 bases for J; bases not matched to a gene: 0. Germline V lookup: CDR1 SQVTM, CDR2 ANQGSEA. This CDR3 has 12 amino acids. The CDR3 DNA reads TGCAGCGTGGGACAGGGGGCCTATGGCTACACCTTC. It codes for CSVGQGAYGYTF.

CDR3 bases: TGTGCCAGCAGTTTTCAGGGCTCCCCCTACGAGCAGTACTTC. This sequence encodes CASSFQGSPYEQYF. The V call is TRBV27, the J call TRBJ2-7; D might be TRBD1 (5 bases). The V gene lost 3 bases and the J gene lost 2 bases, with 11 bases spanning the gap. The CDR3 has 14 amino acids. Germline lookup yields CDR1 MNHEY and CDR2 SMNVEV (reference sequence).

CDR3 bases: TGTGCCATCAGTGAGTCGACACCGGACAGGTTCAGCTACGAGCAGTACTTC. Translated, it gives CAISESTPDRFSYEQYF. V and J are TRBV10-3 and TRBJ2-7, with TRBD1 identical over 7 bases. Per the germline V gene, CDR1 is ENHRY and CDR2 is SYGVKD. The CDR3 loop spans 17 amino acids. Trimming at V came to 0 bases and at J to 3 bases, leaving 11 bases not matched to a gene.

J is TRBJ2-2 and V is TRBV5-1; D remains ambiguous. There are 13 residues in the CDR3. Trimming removed 1 base from V and 2 bases from J, with 3 bases in between. Germline-derived CDR1 and CDR2 are SGHRS and YFSETQ. CDR3 coding DNA: TGCGCCAGCAGCTTGTACAACACCGGGGAGCTGTTTTTT. Translating it yields CASSLYNTGELFF.

This rearrangement joins TRBV6-1 to TRBJ1-2; no clear D gene. Germline V gives CDR1 MNHNS, CDR2 SASEGT. The CDR3 has 11 residues. With 8 bases removed from V and 1 base from J, the gap between germline ends came to 5 bases. The CDR3 nucleotides are TGTGCCAGCCTGCTTAACTATGGCTACACCTTC. As protein: CASLLNYGYTF.

This chain joins TRBV5-1 and TRBJ2-1; tentatively, D is TRBD1 (6 bases). This CDR3 contains 11 residues. The germline V gene has CDR1 SGHRS and CDR2 YFSETQ. V gave up 4 bases and J gave up 10 bases, with 9 bases separating them. This CDR3 is CASSMGTEQFF. In nucleotides, the CDR3 is TGCGCCAGCAGCATGGGGACAGAGCAGTTCTTC.

The chain combines TRBV7-9 with TRBJ2-7, with 11 nucleotides matching TRBD2. Germline V gives CDR1 SEHNR, CDR2 FQNEAQ (reference sequence). Unmatched junction bases numbered 2, after V lost 3 bases and J lost 4 bases. The CDR3 runs 14 residues. The CDR3 DNA reads TGTGCCAGCAGCTTCACTAGCGGGAGTTACGAGCAGTACTTC. The encoded protein is CASSFTSGSYEQYF. The full variable domain, in which reference TRBV7-9 and TRBJ2-7 provide the parts outside the CDR3, is DTGVSQNPRHKITKRGQNVTFRCDPISEHNRLYWYRQTLGQGPEFLTYFQNEAQLEKSRLLSDRFSAERPKGSFSTLEIQRTEQGDSAMYLCASSFTSGSYEQYFGPGTRLTVT.

The chain's CDR3 is CASSLGPSVTYEQYF. As DNA, the CDR3 is TGTGCCAGCAGCTTGGGTCCTAGCGTGACCTACGAGCAGTACTTC. V usage is TRBV7-2 and J usage is TRBJ2-7; maybe TRBD2 (6 bases). Between the trimmed V and J ends, which lost 3 bases and 2 bases, there was a span of 14 bases. In germline, CDR1 is SGHTA, CDR2 FQGNSA. The CDR3 sequence is 15 residues long.

V and J are TRBV9 and TRBJ2-7, with D perhaps TRBD2 (6 bases). CDR1 is SGDLS and CDR2 is YYNGEE in the germline V gene. This CDR3 spans 13 amino acids. The germline V and J ends were trimmed by 3 bases and 4 bases, with 11 bases remaining between them. CDR3 in amino acids: CASSDGAGYEQYF. CDR3 in DNA: TGTGCCAGCAGCGACGGCGCGGGGTACGAGCAGTACTTC.

The V and J genes are TRBV6-4 and TRBJ2-4; D is uncertain. Trimming cost V 2 bases and J 7 bases, with 6 bases left between them. CDR3 length: 12 residues. From germline, CDR1 is MRHNA and CDR2 SNTAGT. The CDR3 loop is CASSDSGNIQYF. CDR3 coding DNA: TGTGCCAGCAGTGACAGTGGGAACATTCAGTACTTC.

This chain uses TRBV5-4 with TRBJ2-7, with D maybe TRBD2 (6 bases). The germline V gene encodes CDR1 SGHNT and CDR2 YYREEE (reference sequence). CDR3 size: 14 residues. V lost 4 bases, J lost 2 bases, and 13 bases lay in between. The CDR3 reads CASSDAGITYEQYF. CDR3 DNA: TGTGCCAGCAGCGACGCGGGGATTACCTACGAGCAGTACTTC.

The chain has TRBV12-5 and TRBJ2-1; D unresolved. Germline CDR1 and CDR2: LGHNT and FRNRAP. The CDR3 loop spans 13 amino acids. V was shortened by 2 bases and J by 3 bases, with 5 bases between the two germline ends. CDR3 coding DNA: TGTGCTAGTGGTTTGAACAGCTACAATGAGCAGTTCTTC. Translated, it gives CASGLNSYNEQFF.

This rearrangement joins TRBV9 to TRBJ1-5, with D unresolved. Germline assignment: CDR1 SGDLS and CDR2 YYNGEE. This CDR3 has 13 residues. Trimming left V 8 bases short and J 5 bases short, with 14 bases between. CDR3 sequence: CASGRGLHQPQHF. The CDR3 coding sequence is TGTGCCAGTGGGAGAGGTCTCCATCAGCCCCAGCATTTT.

CDR3 DNA: TGCGCCAGCAGCTTGGTGCCCGGGACTAGCGGGAGGTCCTACGAGCAGTACTTC. Translated: CASSLVPGTSGRSYEQYF. The V call is TRBV5-1, the J call TRBJ2-7, with 15 bases fitting TRBD2. The length of the CDR3 is 18 residues. CDR1 and CDR2 (germline): SGHRS, YFSETQ. V shed 0 bases and J 1 base; nucleotides not matched to a gene: 5.

This clone occurred a few times. J is TRBJ2-5 and V is TRBV6-1, with 7 positions matching TRBD2. The trim removed 3 bases at V and 2 bases at J, leaving 12 bases unmatched. The V gene's germline CDR1 is MNHNS and CDR2 SASEGT. This CDR3 has 17 amino acids. CDR3 protein: CASSEVSGTILQETQYF. The CDR3 DNA reads TGTGCCAGCAGTGAGGTGTCCGGGACTATCCTACAAGAGACCCAGTACTTC.

This chain links TRBV18 with TRBJ2-1, with 16 bases matching TRBD2. Germline CDR1 is KGHSH and CDR2 is LQKENI. Trimming cost V 3 bases and J 9 bases; bases outside gene matches: 11. CDR3 length: 18 residues. The CDR3 DNA sequence: TGTGCCAGCTCACCTCTCATCGGGACTAGCGGGAGGGACGGTGAGCAGTTCTTC. This encodes CASSPLIGTSGRDGEQFF.

The chain links TRBV28 to TRBJ1-1; the D gene is possibly TRBD1 (5 bases). This CDR3 spans 13 amino acids. V lost 5 bases and J lost 7, with 14 bases in between. Germline assignment: CDR1 MDHEN and CDR2 SYDVKM. CDR3 nucleotides: TGTGCCAGCAGTCACCCCGGGACGGATGAAGCTTTCTTT. Translation: CASSHPGTDEAFF.

The chain uses TRBV29-1 and TRBJ2-5; 9 bases line up with TRBD1. CDR3 length: 13 residues. V was clipped by 6 bases and J by 2 bases; unmatched bases: 4. Germline assignment: CDR1 SQVTM and CDR2 ANQGSEA. The CDR3 sequence: CSVPGTGQETQYF. CDR3 nucleotide sequence: TGCAGCGTCCCCGGGACAGGGCAAGAGACCCAGTACTTC. Using reference TRBV29-1 and TRBJ2-5 for the parts outside the CDR3, the full variable domain is SAVISQKPSRDICQRGTSLTIQCQVDSQVTMMFWYRQQPGQSLTLIATANQGSEATYESGFVIDKFPISRPNLTFSTLTVSNMSPEDSSIYLCSVPGTGQETQYFGPGTRLLVL.

The V gene is TRBV4-3, the J gene TRBJ1-6; maybe TRBD1 (6 bases). Germline V gene data show CDR1 as LGHNA and CDR2 as YSLEER. The CDR3 covers 14 residues. Trimming pared 2 bases from V and 7 bases from J, leaving 9 bases between. The CDR3 DNA is TGCGCCAGCAGCCAATTTACAGGGAATTCACCCCTCCACTTT. It codes for CASSQFTGNSPLHF.

The chain links TRBV6-6 to TRBJ1-1; D ambiguous. The CDR3 is 15 amino acids. Trimming stripped 0 bases from V and 6 bases from J, with 14 bases between. Germline loops: CDR1 MNHNY, CDR2 SVGAGI (reference sequence). Here the CDR3 reads CASSYSVRLGAEAFF. The CDR3 DNA reads as TGTGCCAGCAGTTACTCGGTCAGGCTGGGCGCTGAAGCTTTCTTT.

The chain uses TRBV10-3 and TRBJ1-4; D is possibly TRBD1 (5 bases). Trimming pared 10 bases from V and 2 bases from J, leaving 14 bases between. CDR1 is ENHRY and CDR2 is SYGVKD in the germline V gene. The CDR3 length is 14 residues. Here the CDR3 DNA reads TGTGCCACCAGGGACGGATGGACTAATGAAAAACTGTTTTTT. Protein sequence: CATRDGWTNEKLFF.

In this sample, this clone turned up a few times. The chain has TRBV5-6 and TRBJ2-7; D unclear. The CDR3 has 15 residues. The V gene's germline CDR1 is SGHDT and CDR2 YYEEEE. The V and J ends lost 6 bases and 0 bases respectively, with 16 bases between them. In DNA, the CDR3 is TGTGCCAGCACCCTCCAGACGGTAAACTCCTACGAGCAGTACTTC. Translation gives CASTLQTVNSYEQYF. The entire variable domain, with the rest obtained from reference TRBV5-6 and TRBJ2-7, is as follows: DAGVTQSPTHLIKTRGQQVTLRCSPKSGHDTVSWYQQALGQGPQFIFQYYEEEERQRGNFPDRFSGHQFPNYSSELNVNALLLGDSALYLCASTLQTVNSYEQYFGPGTRLTVT.

This chain links TRBV5-4 with TRBJ2-5; 8 bases are shared with TRBD1. The germline CDR1 and CDR2 sequences are SGHNT and YYREEE (reference sequence). After removal of 4 bases from V and 5 bases from J, the junction contained 7 bases not matched to a gene. The CDR3 runs 14 residues. The CDR3: CASSGATGDETQYF. CDR3 nucleotide sequence: TGTGCCAGCAGCGGCGCGACAGGGGACGAGACCCAGTACTTC.

Here the CDR3 DNA reads TGTGCCTGGAGTGTACAGGGCCCAGATACGCAGTATTTT. Protein: CAWSVQGPDTQYF. The chain links TRBV30 to TRBJ2-3; perhaps TRBD1 as D (6 bases). The V and J ends lost 0 bases and 4 bases respectively, with 8 bases between them. Germline loops: CDR1 GTSNPN, CDR2 SVGIG (reference sequence). The length of the CDR3 is 13 residues.

The chain's CDR3 is CASSRSMGTGTEAFF. Here the CDR3 DNA reads TGTGCCAGCAGTCGAAGCATGGGGACGGGGACTGAAGCTTTCTTT. J is TRBJ1-1 and V is TRBV5-5, with TRBD1 as a possible D gene (5 bases). Trimming removed 5 bases from V and 5 bases from J, with 19 bases in between. The CDR3 is 15 amino acids. The germline gives CDR1 SGHKS, CDR2 YYEKEE (reference sequence).

This clone was seen a handful of times. V gene TRBV11-2 combines with J gene TRBJ1-1; D ambiguous. Trimming took off 5 bases at V and 0 bases at J, with 7 bases between the two ends. The germline gives CDR1 SGHAT, CDR2 FQNNGV. This CDR3 region has 13 residues. CDR3 loop: CASSIVLNTEAFF. In DNA, the CDR3 is TGTGCCAGCAGCATAGTATTGAACACTGAAGCTTTCTTT.

The V and J genes are TRBV10-2 and TRBJ2-1; 9 bases agree with TRBD1. Germline lookup yields CDR1 WSHSY and CDR2 SAAADI. The CDR3 has 15 amino acids. The J segment lost 8 bases and the V segment lost 3 bases, leaving 8 bases of the junction unmatched. CDR3: CASSDLDRGGDEQFF. The CDR3 nucleotides are TGCGCCAGCAGTGACTTGGACAGGGGAGGGGATGAGCAGTTCTTC.

To note about this clone: The sample carries other DNA sequences with the same CDR3. The rearrangement joins TRBV20-1 to TRBJ2-3; D remains unclear. CDR1 and CDR2 from the germline V gene are DFQATT and SNEGSKA (reference sequence). The CDR3 totals 11 residues. The V and J ends lost 3 bases and 6 bases respectively, with 7 bases between them. CDR3 protein: CSARLGDTQYF. The CDR3 DNA follows: TGCAGTGCTAGGCTCGGGGATACGCAGTATTTT.